One sample yielded the 20 T cell receptor beta chains listed below, sequenced in a study of shared clonotypes between healthy human individuals. Only in-frame clones appear in the TCRdb table, and some are missing; sequencing was by immunoSEQ multiplex PCR. The sample consists of hundreds of thousands of clones, just over 75% of them appearing once. Material for sequencing was PBMCs. These receptor sequences come from a woman aged 40 to 50 in good health. Some clones in this sample may be carry-over from other donors' samples.

V and J are TRBV7-3 and TRBJ2-1, with 8 bases fitting TRBD2. The CDR3 spans 15 residues. The trim removed 5 bases at V and 1 base at J, leaving 4 bases unmatched. CDR1 and CDR2 from the germline V gene are SGHTA and FQGTGA. CDR3 DNA sequence: TGTGCCAGCAGCCCAATAGCGGGGTCCTACAATGAGCAGTTCTTC. Encoded protein: CASSPIAGSYNEQFF. Drawing the rest from reference TRBV7-3 and TRBJ2-1, the complete variable domain is GAGVSQTPSNKVTEKGKYVELRCDPISGHTALYWYRQSLGQGPEFLIYFQGTGAADDSGLPNDRFFAVRPEGSVSTLKIQRTERGDSAVYLCASSPIAGSYNEQFFGPGTRLTVL.

The chain carries TRBV27 and TRBJ1-1; D is uncertain. V shed 5 bases and J shed 0 bases, with 10 bases lying between them. CDR3 length: 14 amino acids. Germline assignment: CDR1 MNHEY and CDR2 SMNVEV (reference sequence). Written as DNA, the CDR3 is TGTGCCAGCAGTACCGGACGGATGAACACTGAAGCTTTCTTT. Protein product: CASSTGRMNTEAFF.

The chain is built from TRBV6-1 and TRBJ2-7; 7 nucleotides agree with TRBD2. V shed 8 bases and J 3 bases; nucleotides not matched to a gene: 13. Per germline, CDR1 MNHNS and CDR2 SASEGT. CDR3 length: 15 amino acids. The CDR3 sequence: CASASSGTNGYEQYF. The CDR3 DNA follows: TGTGCCAGCGCTTCATCCGGGACTAATGGCTACGAGCAGTACTTC.

V usage is TRBV27 and J usage is TRBJ1-5; D is ambiguous. This CDR3 is built from 13 residues. The ends were cut back, 5 bases at V and 4 bases at J, with 9 bases in the middle. The germline V gene has CDR1 MNHEY and CDR2 SMNVEV (reference sequence). The CDR3 coding sequence is TGTGCCAGCAGTGAAGTAGAAAATCAGCCCCAGCATTTT. Its protein product is CASSEVENQPQHF.

The gene calls are TRBV7-8 and TRBJ2-7, with D perhaps TRBD2 (5 bases). This CDR3 spans 15 amino acids. V gave up 3 bases and J gave up 3 bases, with 15 bases separating them. Germline V gives CDR1 SGHVS, CDR2 FQNEAQ. Here the CDR3 reads CASSFTTMRFYEQYF. In nucleotides, the CDR3 is TGTGCCAGCAGCTTCACGACTATGAGATTCTACGAGCAGTACTTC.

The rearrangement joins TRBV10-3 to TRBJ2-3; maybe TRBD1 (6 bases). V was cut by 6 bases and J by 3 bases, with 13 bases left in between. Germline V gene lookup returns CDR1 ENHRY and CDR2 SYGVKD. The length of the CDR3 is 14 residues. The CDR3 bases are TGTGCCATCAGCGTGGACAGCTCGACAGATACGCAGTATTTT. The encoded protein is CAISVDSSTDTQYF.

As to this clone: A much larger clone differs from this one at a single base, so this may be a read error. J is TRBJ2-7 and V is TRBV30; TRBD2 might be the D (6 bases). V gave up 5 bases and J gave up 7 bases, with 15 bases separating them. Germline V gene lookup returns CDR1 GTSNPN and CDR2 SVGIG (reference sequence). This CDR3 has 12 amino acids. The CDR3, as DNA: TGTGCCTGGGAGGGAGGAATTGGAGAGCAGTACTTC. The encoded protein is CAWEGGIGEQYF.

The J gene is TRBJ2-5, the V gene TRBV5-6; no definite D call. The CDR3 contains 14 residues. The germline CDR1 and CDR2 sequences are SGHDT and YYEEEE. V was cut by 0 bases and J by 4 bases, with 10 bases left in between. The CDR3 bases are TGTGCCAGCAGCTTGGAGGGATGGGGAGAGACCCAGTACTTC. Its protein product is CASSLEGWGETQYF.

The rearrangement links TRBV7-6 to TRBJ2-7, with TRBD2 matching 7 bases. The CDR3 totals 17 residues. The ends lost 2 bases at V and 2 bases at J; junction bases unmatched: 12. The germline CDR1 and CDR2 sequences are SGHVS and FNYEAQ. CDR3 in amino acids: CASSLQNAGAGPYEQYF. In nucleotides, the CDR3 is TGTGCCAGCAGCTTACAAAATGCCGGAGCGGGACCCTACGAGCAGTACTTC.

The V and J genes are TRBV7-2 and TRBJ2-3; TRBD2 matches at 12 bases. CDR1 is SGHTA, CDR2 FQGNSA, per germline. V dropped 5 bases and J dropped 6; count of bases not matched to a gene: 15. This CDR3 contains 18 residues. CDR3 region: CASSGWGLAGGHRDTQYF. CDR3 DNA: TGTGCCAGCAGCGGTTGGGGACTAGCGGGCGGCCACCGGGATACGCAGTATTTT. The entire variable domain, with the rest obtained from reference TRBV7-2 and TRBJ2-3, is as follows: GAGVSQSPSNKVTEKGKDVELRCDPISGHTALYWYRQSLGQGLEFLIYFQGNSAPDKSGLPSDRFSAERTGGSVSTLTIQRTQQEDSAVYLCASSGWGLAGGHRDTQYFGPGTRLTVL.

The chain has TRBV27 and TRBJ2-5; 7 bases agree with TRBD2. V lost 5 bases and J lost 5; bases outside the gene matches: 11. CDR3 length: 15 residues. In germline, CDR1 is MNHEY, CDR2 SMNVEV (reference sequence). CDR3: CASSIEAGNQETQYF. The CDR3 DNA reads as TGTGCCAGCAGTATTGAAGCGGGGAATCAGGAGACCCAGTACTTC.

This clone was observed a handful of times. The rearrangement links TRBV5-6 to TRBJ1-5, with D possibly TRBD1 on 6 matching bases. The length of the CDR3 is 13 residues. The V end was cut by 0 bases, the J end by 5 bases, with 6 bases between. In germline, CDR1 is SGHDT, CDR2 YYEEEE. The chain's CDR3 is CASSLDRDQPQHF. In nucleotides, the CDR3 is TGTGCCAGCAGCTTGGACAGGGATCAGCCCCAGCATTTT.

The rearrangement joins TRBV19 to TRBJ1-2, with 7 bases that match TRBD1. The CDR3 contains 16 residues. After removal of 5 bases from V and 2 bases from J, the junction contained 11 bases not matched to a gene. The germline V gene has CDR1 LNHDA and CDR2 SQIVND (reference sequence). The CDR3, as DNA: TGTGCCAGTAGTCCATCAGGACAGGTTTCGAACTATGGCTACACCTTC. Translating gives CASSPSGQVSNYGYTF.

This clone was observed a single time. The J gene is TRBJ2-7, the V gene TRBV5-1; perhaps TRBD1 as D (5 bases). Trimming took 5 bases from V and 5 from J, leaving 11 bases between them. Germline values: CDR1 SGHRS, CDR2 YFSETQ. The CDR3 sequence is 12 residues long. DNA of the CDR3: TGCGCCAGCAGAACGCAGGGCCACGAGCAGTACTTC. It translates to CASRTQGHEQYF. Full variable domain (outside the CDR3, taken from reference TRBV5-1 and TRBJ2-7): KAGVTQTPRYLIKTRGQQVTLSCSPISGHRSVSWYQQTPGQGLQFLFEYFSETQRNKGNFPGRFSGRQFSNSRSEMNVSTLELGDSALYLCASRTQGHEQYFGPGTRLTVT.

The chain joins TRBV6-6 to TRBJ2-4; 11 bases line up with TRBD1. From germline, CDR1 is MNHNY and CDR2 SVGAGI (reference sequence). The CDR3 totals 16 residues. Trimming removed 2 bases from V and 7 bases from J; junction bases left unmatched: 7. The chain's CDR3 is CASSYRGGQGENIQYF. CDR3 coding DNA: TGTGCCAGCAGTTACAGGGGGGGACAGGGGGAGAACATTCAGTACTTC.

In regard to this clone: A far larger clone differs by one base, so this is likely a read error. The V and J genes are TRBV2 and TRBJ2-2; D not resolved. V shed 9 bases and J shed 5 bases, with 7 bases lying between them. CDR3 length: 11 residues. Germline CDR1 SNHLY, CDR2 FYNNEI. The CDR3 nucleotides read TGTGCCAGTCGCTGGACCGGGGAGCTGTTTTTT. Amino acid sequence: CASRWTGELFF.

This clone has only one observation. The chain carries TRBV4-2 and TRBJ2-5; TRBD1 aligns across 7 bases. The ends lost 3 bases at V and 4 bases at J; junction bases unmatched: 11. The CDR3 has 16 residues. Germline-derived CDR1 and CDR2 are LGHNA and YNFKEQ. DNA of the CDR3: TGTGCCAGCAGCCAGGTCCGGGGACAGATTTCAGAGACCCAGTACTTC. Translated, it gives CASSQVRGQISETQYF.

This clone was observed a handful of times. The sample has other DNA sequences that encode this CDR3 too. V is TRBV27 and J is TRBJ1-1; D unclear. CDR1 and CDR2 from the germline V gene are MNHEY and SMNVEV (reference sequence). The CDR3 runs to 13 residues. V was pared by 0 bases and J by 1 base, with 3 bases between. Here the CDR3 reads CASSLSANTEAFF. DNA of the CDR3: TGTGCCAGCAGTTTATCCGCGAACACTGAAGCTTTCTTT.

The chain combines TRBV5-1 with TRBJ2-3; TRBD2 agrees at 12 bases. This CDR3 is 16 amino acids long. CDR1 and CDR2 (germline): SGHRS, YFSETQ. V was clipped by 4 bases and J by 5 bases; unmatched bases: 8. The CDR3 DNA is TGCGCCAGCAGCATGAGGACTAGCGGGGCGGGAGATACGCAGTATTTT. Translating it yields CASSMRTSGAGDTQYF.

The chain joins TRBV5-1 to TRBJ2-1, with 7 bases that match TRBD2. Germline lookup yields CDR1 SGHRS and CDR2 YFSETQ. The CDR3 has 14 residues. V trimming: 6 bases; J trimming: 9 bases; junction bases outside the gene matches: 12. The CDR3 region is CASIDPSSGGEQFF. The CDR3 DNA reads as TGCGCCAGCATAGACCCCAGTTCGGGGGGTGAGCAGTTCTTC.